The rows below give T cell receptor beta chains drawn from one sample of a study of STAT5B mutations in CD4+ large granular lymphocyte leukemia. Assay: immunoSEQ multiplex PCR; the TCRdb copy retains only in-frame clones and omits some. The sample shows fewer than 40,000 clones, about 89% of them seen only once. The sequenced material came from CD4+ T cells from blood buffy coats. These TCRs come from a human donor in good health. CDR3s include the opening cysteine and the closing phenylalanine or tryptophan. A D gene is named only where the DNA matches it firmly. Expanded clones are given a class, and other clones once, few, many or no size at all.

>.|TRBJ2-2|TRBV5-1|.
CASSLALSGELFF
TGCGCCAGCAGCTTGGCCCTGAGCGGGGAGCTGTTTTTT
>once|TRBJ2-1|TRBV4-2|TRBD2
CASSQEASGAYNEQFF
TGTGCCAGCAGCCAAGAAGCTAGCGGGGCATACAATGAGCAGTTCTTC
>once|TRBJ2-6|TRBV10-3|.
CAISEDSDAF
TGTGCCATCAGTGAAGACAGCGACGCTTTC
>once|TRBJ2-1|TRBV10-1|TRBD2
CASSDTGTSGSNEQFF
TGCGCCAGCAGTGATACCGGGACTAGCGGGAGTAATGAGCAGTTCTTC
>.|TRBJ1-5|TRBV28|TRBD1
CASSLPTRGTGADQPQHF
TGTGCCAGCAGTTTACCCACAAGGGGGACAGGCGCAGATCAGCCCCAGCATTTT
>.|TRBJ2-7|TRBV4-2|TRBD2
CASSHVAGGAGTYEQYF
TGTGCCAGCAGCCATGTCGCGGGAGGAGCGGGAACCTACGAGCAGTACTTC
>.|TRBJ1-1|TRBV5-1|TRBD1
CASSLNRGDTEAFF
TGCGCCAGCAGCCTAAACAGGGGTGACACTGAAGCTTTCTTT
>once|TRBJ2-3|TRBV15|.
CATSRSRTNGGTDTQYF
TGTGCCACCAGCAGATCCCGGACAAACGGGGGCACAGATACGCAGTATTTT
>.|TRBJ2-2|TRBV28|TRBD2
CASSKQGLAGVGTGELFF
TGTGCCAGCAGCAAACAGGGACTAGCGGGAGTGGGGACCGGGGAGCTGTTTTTT
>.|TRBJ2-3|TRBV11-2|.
CASGLGLADYTDTQYF
TGTGCCAGCGGTCTCGGGTTGGCGGATTACACAGATACGCAGTATTTT